Below are 16 T cell receptor beta chains sequenced from a single sample in a study of cytomegalovirus exposure and HLA in healthy donors (dated by TCRdb to about 2017). Libraries were constructed by the immunoSEQ multiplex PCR assay. For the multiplex PCR, a mixture combining 60 forward primers for TCR Vbeta segments and 13 reverse primers for TCR Jbeta segments was used. In TCRdb, the immuneACCESS table is reduced to in-frame sequences with V and J assigned. These tables do not hold every clone; where another copy was compared, an unresolved V gene accounts for under half, and the others remain unexplained. The sample table lists around 130,000 clones, approximately 77% of them with a count of one. Over 0.9% of the sample is taken by the ten largest. Input material: PBMCs. These receptors all come from a woman aged 60-75 years in good health and CMV-seronegative.

The V and J genes are TRBV9 and TRBJ2-1; 8 nucleotides match TRBD2. After removal of 0 bases from V and 4 bases from J, the junction contained 6 bases not matched to a gene. CDR1 is SGDLS, CDR2 YYNGEE, per germline. There are 16 residues in the CDR3. The CDR3 sequence: CASSVAAGGLYNEQFF. CDR3 nucleotide sequence: TGTGCCAGCAGCGTAGCTGCGGGAGGACTATACAATGAGCAGTTCTTC.

The rearrangement links TRBV29-1 to TRBJ1-1, with TRBD1 as a possible D gene (5 bases). The germline V gene has CDR1 SQVTM and CDR2 ANQGSEA. The CDR3 has 14 amino acids. V was shortened by 2 bases and J by 4 bases, with 14 bases between the two germline ends. Written as DNA, the CDR3 is TGCAGCGTTGAACGGGCAGGCCAGGGCACTGAAGCTTTCTTT. Its protein product is CSVERAGQGTEAFF.

The V and J genes are TRBV30 and TRBJ1-2, with 7 bases that match TRBD1. V gave up 3 bases and J gave up 5 bases; unmatched junction bases: 6. This CDR3 has 13 residues. Per germline, CDR1 GTSNPN and CDR2 SVGIG (reference sequence). CDR3 bases: TGTGCCTGGAGCCTCGGGACAGTTTATGGCTACACCTTC. Translation gives CAWSLGTVYGYTF.

This clone was found a few times. The J gene is TRBJ2-7, the V gene TRBV28; 9 nucleotides line up with TRBD1. The CDR3 is made up of 15 amino acids. V trimming: 3 bases; J trimming: 5 bases; junction bases outside the gene matches: 8. Germline values: CDR1 MDHEN, CDR2 SYDVKM. The CDR3 DNA reads TGTGCCAGCAGTTTGGGGACAGGGTTCGGGAACGAGCAGTACTTC. Amino acid sequence: CASSLGTGFGNEQYF.

The rearrangement uses TRBV7-2 and TRBJ1-2, with a possible D match to TRBD1 (6 bases). V lost 5 bases to trimming and J lost 0 bases, with 10 bases between them. The CDR3 is made up of 14 amino acids. Germline-derived CDR1 and CDR2 are SGHTA and FQGNSA. The CDR3: CASSPGQPNYGYTF. The CDR3 DNA follows: TGTGCCAGCAGCCCCGGACAGCCTAACTATGGCTACACCTTC.

The V gene is TRBV10-1, the J gene TRBJ1-5; D not certain. Germline assignment: CDR1 WNHNN and CDR2 SYGVQD (reference sequence). The CDR3 runs 13 residues. V was clipped by 0 bases and J by 6 bases, with 6 bases between them. CDR3 bases: TGCGCCAGCAGTGAGTCGTATAGTCAGCCCCAGCATTTT. Protein sequence: CASSESYSQPQHF.

This chain joins TRBV5-3 and TRBJ2-7, with TRBD1 identical over 8 bases. TRBV5-3 is treated as an ORF (open reading frame) with a function not yet certain. Trimming took 0 bases from V and 3 from J; bases not matched to a gene: 20. The CDR3 spans 20 residues. The CDR3 region has the DNA TGTGCCAGAAGCTTGGCCTCAGGGGGCAAACTTCGGGAGCTCGTCTACGAGCAGTACTTC. It is translated as CARSLASGGKLRELVYEQYF.

The chain joins TRBV28 to TRBJ1-6; D is unclear. Per the germline V gene, CDR1 is MDHEN and CDR2 is SYDVKM. The CDR3 runs to 11 residues. The V gene lost 8 bases and the J gene lost 10 bases, with 9 bases spanning the gap. The CDR3 is CASFSESPLHF. The CDR3 DNA reads as TGTGCCAGCTTCTCTGAGTCACCCCTCCACTTT.

The chain links TRBV6-4 to TRBJ2-1; D not resolved. V was pared by 1 base and J by 2 bases, with 15 bases between. The CDR3 is 17 residues long. Germline V gives CDR1 MRHNA, CDR2 SNTAGT. CDR3 bases: TGTGCCAGCAGTGACTTCCCTCTCGAACGGGCCTACAATGAGCAGTTCTTC. This translates into CASSDFPLERAYNEQFF.

The J gene is TRBJ2-7, the V gene TRBV19, with D possibly matching TRBD2 (6 bases). Trimming removed 2 bases at V and 5 bases at J, with 19 bases between. Germline-derived CDR1 and CDR2 are LNHDA and SQIVND (reference sequence). This CDR3 region has 16 residues. The CDR3 protein is CASSISPGDHRNEQYF. CDR3 DNA sequence: TGTGCCAGTAGTATATCACCGGGAGATCACCGGAACGAGCAGTACTTC.

The chain has TRBV10-2 and TRBJ2-3; 8 nucleotides align to TRBD2. The ends lost 0 bases at V and 5 bases at J; junction bases unmatched: 10. Germline V gene lookup returns CDR1 WSHSY and CDR2 SAAADI. The CDR3 runs to 17 residues. The CDR3 nucleotides are TGCGCCAGCAGTGAGTCGGCTAGCGGGTACCAAAGAGATACGCAGTATTTT. Translating it yields CASSESASGYQRDTQYF.

In its sample, this clone was seen a few times. The J gene is TRBJ2-6, the V gene TRBV28; 9 nucleotides agree with TRBD1. From germline, CDR1 is MDHEN and CDR2 SYDVKM. CDR3 length: 17 amino acids. V gave up 6 bases and J gave up 0 bases; unmatched junction bases: 6. The CDR3 DNA sequence: TGTGCCAGCAGCCGACAGGGGGGGAGCTCTGGGGCCAACGTCCTGACTTTC. It is translated as CASSRQGGSSGANVLTF.

The chain has TRBV7-8 and TRBJ1-2; 9 bases agree with TRBD1. The V gene end was trimmed by 5 bases and the J gene end by 6 bases; junction bases not matched to a gene: 10. The CDR3 covers 15 residues. Germline V gene sequence: CDR1 SGHVS, CDR2 FQNEAQ. The CDR3 spells CASSLRQGVLDGYTF. CDR3 nucleotides: TGTGCCAGCAGCCTTAGACAGGGGGTCCTCGATGGCTACACCTTC. The full variable domain, rest sourced from reference TRBV7-8 and TRBJ1-2, is GAGVSQSPRYKVAKRGQDVALRCDPISGHVSLFWYQQALGQGPEFLTYFQNEAQLDKSGLPSDRFFAERPEGSVSTLKIQRTQQEDSAVYLCASSLRQGVLDGYTFGSGTRLTVV.

The chain combines TRBV5-1 with TRBJ2-2; unclear D gene. Germline V gives CDR1 SGHRS, CDR2 YFSETQ. This CDR3 is built from 14 residues. Trimming took off 4 bases at V and 5 bases at J, with 12 bases between the two ends. The DNA for the CDR3 is TGCGCCAGCAGCCCCGGTTTATCGACCGGGGAGCTGTTTTTT. Protein product: CASSPGLSTGELFF.

The chain's CDR3 is CASRRGAESFTDTQYF. The CDR3 DNA is TGCGCCAGCAGACGGGGGGCGGAGTCCTTCACAGATACGCAGTATTTT. The rearrangement joins TRBV5-1 to TRBJ2-3; a possible D gene is TRBD2 (7 bases). CDR1 SGHRS and CDR2 YFSETQ come from the germline V gene. The length of the CDR3 is 16 residues. V lost 5 bases to trimming and J lost 2 bases, with 18 bases between them.

The chain employs TRBV5-6 and TRBJ1-1, with TRBD1 matching over 9 bases. The CDR3 contains 15 residues. Germline CDR1 reads SGHDT; CDR2 reads YYEEEE. After removal of 7 bases from V and 2 bases from J, the junction contained 9 bases not matched to a gene. The CDR3 region is CASRQLDRGNTEAFF. CDR3 sequence (DNA): TGTGCCAGCCGACAGCTGGACAGGGGTAACACTGAAGCTTTCTTT.